This TCR beta chain was obtained from a study of PD-L1 blockade in urothelial cancer. The study, taken as a whole, reports: Better progression-free and overall survival followed lower pretreatment blood clonality.

Data came from immunoSEQ multiplex PCR; TCRdb stores just in-frame clones and leaves some out. The data show around 130,000 clones, approximately 84% seen once. Concerning this clone: What it binds is not known.

The time point here: pretreatment peripheral blood. The ends were cut back, 6 bases at V and 7 bases at J, with 12 bases in the middle. CDR1 is MDHEN, CDR2 SYDVKM, per germline. The CDR3 extends over 12 amino acids. This sample comprised PBMCs, obtained around atezolizumab (anti-PD-L1) treatment. This clonotype was sampled from a man aged 50 or older with urothelial cancer. The chain combines TRBV28 with TRBJ1-1; D is perhaps TRBD1 (5 bases). The CDR3 DNA sequence: TGTGCCAGCAGCCTTGACAGCTATGAAGCTTTCTTT. It codes for CASSLDSYEAFF.